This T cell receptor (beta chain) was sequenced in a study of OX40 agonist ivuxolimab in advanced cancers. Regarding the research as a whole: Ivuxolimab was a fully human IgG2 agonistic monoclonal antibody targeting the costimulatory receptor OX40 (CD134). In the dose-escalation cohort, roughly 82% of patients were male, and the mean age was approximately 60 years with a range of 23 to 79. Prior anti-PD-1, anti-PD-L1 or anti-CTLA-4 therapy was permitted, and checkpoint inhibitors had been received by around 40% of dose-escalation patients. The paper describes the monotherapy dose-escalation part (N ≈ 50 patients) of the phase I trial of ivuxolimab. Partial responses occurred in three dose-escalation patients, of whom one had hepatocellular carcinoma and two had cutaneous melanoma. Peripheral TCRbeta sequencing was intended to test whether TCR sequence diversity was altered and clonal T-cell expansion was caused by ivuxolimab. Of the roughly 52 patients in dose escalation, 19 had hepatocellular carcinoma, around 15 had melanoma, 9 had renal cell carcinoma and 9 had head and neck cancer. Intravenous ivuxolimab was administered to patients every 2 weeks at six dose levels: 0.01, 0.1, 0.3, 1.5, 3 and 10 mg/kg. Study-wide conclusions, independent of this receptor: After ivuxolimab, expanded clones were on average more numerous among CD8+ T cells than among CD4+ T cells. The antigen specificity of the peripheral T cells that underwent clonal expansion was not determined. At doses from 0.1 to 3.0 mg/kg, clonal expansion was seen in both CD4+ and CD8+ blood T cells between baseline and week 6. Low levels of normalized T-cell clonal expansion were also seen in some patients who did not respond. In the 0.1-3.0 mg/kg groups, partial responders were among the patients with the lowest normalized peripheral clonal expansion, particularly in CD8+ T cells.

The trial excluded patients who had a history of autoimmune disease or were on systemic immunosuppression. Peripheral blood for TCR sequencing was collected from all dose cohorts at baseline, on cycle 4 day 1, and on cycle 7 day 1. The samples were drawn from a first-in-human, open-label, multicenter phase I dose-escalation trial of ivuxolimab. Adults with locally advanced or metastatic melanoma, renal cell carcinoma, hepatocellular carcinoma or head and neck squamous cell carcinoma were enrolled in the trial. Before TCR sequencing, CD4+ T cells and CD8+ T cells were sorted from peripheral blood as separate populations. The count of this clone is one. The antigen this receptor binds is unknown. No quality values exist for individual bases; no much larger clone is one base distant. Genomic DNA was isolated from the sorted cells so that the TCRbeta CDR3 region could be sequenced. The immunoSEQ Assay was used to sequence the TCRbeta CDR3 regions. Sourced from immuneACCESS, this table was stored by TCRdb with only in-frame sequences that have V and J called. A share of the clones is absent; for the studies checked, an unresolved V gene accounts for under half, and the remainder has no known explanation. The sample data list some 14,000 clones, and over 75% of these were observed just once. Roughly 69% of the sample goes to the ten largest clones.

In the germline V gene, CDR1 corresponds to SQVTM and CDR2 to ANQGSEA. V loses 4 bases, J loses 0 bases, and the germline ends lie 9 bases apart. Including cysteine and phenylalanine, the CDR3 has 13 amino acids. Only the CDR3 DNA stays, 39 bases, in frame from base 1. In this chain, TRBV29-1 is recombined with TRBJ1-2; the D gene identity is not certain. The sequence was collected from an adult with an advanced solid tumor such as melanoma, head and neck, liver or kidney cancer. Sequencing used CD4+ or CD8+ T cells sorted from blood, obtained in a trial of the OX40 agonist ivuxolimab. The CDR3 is CSVVAEANYGYTF. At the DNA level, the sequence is TGCAGCGTTGTAGCCGAAGCTAACTATGGCTACACCTTC.